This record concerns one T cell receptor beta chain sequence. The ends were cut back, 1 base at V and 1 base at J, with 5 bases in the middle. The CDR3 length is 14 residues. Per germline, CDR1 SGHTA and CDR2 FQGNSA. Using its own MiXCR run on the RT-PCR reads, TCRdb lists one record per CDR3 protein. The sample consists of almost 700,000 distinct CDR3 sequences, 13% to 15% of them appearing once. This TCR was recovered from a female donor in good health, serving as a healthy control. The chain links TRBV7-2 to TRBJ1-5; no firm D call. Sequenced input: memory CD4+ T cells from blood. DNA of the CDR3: TGTGCCAGCAGCTTAGGCAAGAGCAATCAGCCCCAGCATTTT. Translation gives CASSLGKSNQPQHF.